This T cell receptor beta chain was documented in a study of identical twins. Overall study results and limits: Reduced insertions were recorded for abundant cord blood beta clonotypes, with no such pattern in memory repertoires. These conclusions were based on statistical analysis (cross-sectional, not following the same donors).

A universal primer site was incorporated via template switching, and the cDNA contained unique molecular identifiers. TCRdb reprocessed the 5' RACE reads with MiXCR, giving one entry per CDR3 protein. The repertoire includes about 250,000 distinct CDR3 sequences, approximately 7.8% of them detected once, and about 5.6% sits in the top ten. This clonotype was counted many times. Antigen unknown. Germline CDR1 is KGHDR and CDR2 is SFDVKD. The J segment lost 1 base and the V segment lost 4 bases, leaving 13 bases of the junction unmatched. The CDR3 spans 19 residues. These data were also reused for a study on yellow fever vaccine responses in identical twins. That paper states: In identical twins, vaccine T cell responses appeared partly shared and partly individual.

The sequence was collected from a young woman in good health. The sequenced material came from CD8+ T cells sorted from blood. The genes are TRBV24-1 and TRBJ2-1; 9 nucleotides match TRBD1. The CDR3 sequence: CATSDSRPVGQGSYNEQFF. The CDR3, as DNA: TGTGCCACCAGTGACTCCCGTCCGGTGGGACAGGGTTCCTACAATGAGCAGTTCTTC.